This passage covers 26 T cell receptor beta chains from one sample sequenced in a study of blood T cell repertoires in COVID-19. Some clones are missing from TCRdb's copy, which holds only in-frame ones; the method was immunoSEQ multiplex PCR. The sample records roughly 250,000 clones, approximately 90% being singletons. Sequencing input: PBMCs or T cells enriched from blood (not recorded which). The receptors stem from a woman aged 35 to 49 with acute COVID-19.

The chain combines TRBV27 with TRBJ2-7; TRBD2 might be the D (6 bases). The V gene's germline CDR1 is MNHEY and CDR2 SMNVEV (reference sequence). Trimming cost V 5 bases and J 4 bases, with 21 bases left between them. The CDR3 totals 16 residues. As DNA, the CDR3 is TGTGCCAGCAGTCCTTCAATCGGGCGGAGGGTGTACGAGCAGTACTTC. Protein product: CASSPSIGRRVYEQYF.

The rearrangement links TRBV3-1 (or the pseudogene TRBV3-2) to TRBJ2-2; 8 bases map to TRBD2. This CDR3 has 17 amino acids. CDR1 and CDR2 (germline): LGHDT, YNNKEL (reference sequence). Germline trimming cut 1 base from V and 3 bases from J; bases unmatched to any gene: 7. CDR3 bases: TGTGCCAGCAGCCAAGTGGCAGCGGGAGCTCACACCGGGGAGCTGTTTTTT. Translation gives CASSQVAAGAHTGELFF.

This clone appeared once. This chain joins TRBV27 and TRBJ2-2; D not resolved. The length of the CDR3 is 11 residues. V lost 5 bases to trimming and J lost 7 bases, with 5 bases between them. Germline values: CDR1 MNHEY, CDR2 SMNVEV (reference sequence). This chain's CDR3 is CASSLDGELFF. For the CDR3, the DNA is TGTGCCAGCAGTCTAGACGGGGAGCTGTTTTTT.

The chain is built from TRBV7-3 and TRBJ2-7; D remains unclear. Germline-derived CDR1 and CDR2 are SGHTA and FQGTGA. CDR3 length equals 14 residues. V was pared by 5 bases and J by 4 bases, with 15 bases between. In nucleotides, the CDR3 is TGTGCCAGCAGCCCGTCGGGTGATAGTTACGAGCAGTACTTC. Translating gives CASSPSGDSYEQYF.

V and J are TRBV7-8 and TRBJ1-6, with D perhaps TRBD1 (6 bases). The CDR3 length is 15 residues. Trimming took off 8 bases at V and 2 bases at J, with 13 bases between the two ends. The germline CDR1 and CDR2 sequences are SGHVS and FQNEAQ. CDR3 DNA sequence: TGTGCCAGCGGACAGACAGCCGCCTATAATTCACCCCTCCACTTT. The encoded protein is CASGQTAAYNSPLHF.

The rearrangement links TRBV11-3 to TRBJ2-1; TRBD1 matches 11 bases. CDR3 length: 15 amino acids. After removal of 0 bases from V and 8 bases from J, the junction contained 3 bases not matched to a gene. Germline CDR1 is SGHNT and CDR2 is YENEEA. The CDR3 protein is CASSLDGTGGYEQFF. The CDR3 nucleotides read TGTGCCAGCAGCTTAGATGGGACAGGGGGTTATGAGCAGTTCTTC.

The rearrangement joins TRBV5-8 to TRBJ1-1, with TRBD1 matching 11 bases. The CDR3 consists of 14 residues. The germline V gene has CDR1 SGHTS and CDR2 YDEGEE. Unmatched junction bases numbered 3, after V lost 4 bases and J lost 4 bases. CDR3 sequence reads: CASSRDRGGTEAFF. In DNA, the CDR3 is TGTGCCAGCAGCCGGGACAGGGGGGGCACTGAAGCTTTCTTT. The variable domain in full, completed from reference TRBV5-8 and TRBJ1-1, reads EAGVTQSPTHLIKTRGQQATLRCSPISGHTSVYWYQQALGLGLQFLLWYDEGEERNRGNFPPRFSGRQFPNYSSELNVNALELEDSALYLCASSRDRGGTEAFFGQGTRLTVV.

V usage is TRBV2 and J usage is TRBJ1-6; unclear D gene. V was clipped by 6 bases and J by 0 bases, with 9 bases between them. The CDR3 is 15 residues long. CDR1 SNHLY and CDR2 FYNNEI come from the germline V gene. In DNA, the CDR3 is TGTGCCAGCAGCCAGGAAAGCTCCTATAATTCACCCCTCCACTTT. As protein: CASSQESSYNSPLHF. The whole variable domain, filled in from reference TRBV2 and TRBJ1-6, reads EPEVTQTPSHQVTQMGQEVILRCVPISNHLYFYWYRQILGQKVEFLVSFYNNEISEKSEIFDDQFSVERPDGSNFTLKIRSTKLEDSAMYFCASSQESSYNSPLHFGNGTRLTVT.

This chain joins TRBV7-2 and TRBJ2-1, with D unclear. V was trimmed by 5 bases and J by 8 bases, leaving 16 bases between them. Germline CDR1 SGHTA, CDR2 FQGNSA. CDR3 length: 14 amino acids. CDR3 in amino acids: CASSPPGGPDEQFF. The DNA of the CDR3 is TGTGCCAGCAGCCCTCCAGGTGGTCCTGATGAGCAGTTCTTC.

This chain joins TRBV11-2 and TRBJ2-3; 9 bases are shared with TRBD2. The CDR3 sequence is 14 residues long. Per the germline V gene, CDR1 is SGHAT and CDR2 is FQNNGV. V lost 5 bases, J lost 1 base, and 1 base stayed unmatched. CDR3: CASSRTSGTDTQYF. The CDR3 bases are TGTGCCAGCAGCCGGACTAGCGGCACAGATACGCAGTATTTT.

J is TRBJ1-2 and V is TRBV6-2 or TRBV6-3; possibly TRBD1 for D (5 bases). This CDR3 has 14 amino acids. Germline lookup yields CDR1 MNHEY and CDR2 SVGEGT. Trimming removed 2 bases at V and 6 bases at J, with 13 bases between. The chain's CDR3 is CASSYPGWGDGYTF. As DNA, the CDR3 is TGTGCCAGCAGTTACCCAGGCTGGGGCGATGGCTACACCTTC.

The V gene is TRBV5-1, the J gene TRBJ1-6; D not certain. V dropped 6 bases and J dropped 9 bases, with 16 bases sitting between them. Germline loops: CDR1 SGHRS, CDR2 YFSETQ. The CDR3 is 14 residues long. In nucleotides, the CDR3 is TGCGCCAGCACATTGGGTGGAGTCTTTTCACCCCTCCACTTT. Residues: CASTLGGVFSPLHF.

This clone has ten or more counts. The rearrangement uses TRBV4-2 and TRBJ2-7, with 7 bases fitting TRBD2. CDR3 length: 15 amino acids. J lost 2 bases, V lost 1 base, and 5 bases had no gene match. Germline V lookup: CDR1 LGHNA, CDR2 YNFKEQ. CDR3 sequence: CASSQGEGGAYEQYF. CDR3 coding DNA: TGTGCCAGCAGCCAAGGGGAGGGAGGGGCCTACGAGCAGTACTTC.

The rearrangement links TRBV9 to TRBJ2-1, with 9 bases fitting TRBD1. This CDR3 is 17 amino acids long. With V trimmed by 4 bases and J by 0 bases, 8 bases remained unmatched. Germline assignment: CDR1 SGDLS and CDR2 YYNGEE. The CDR3 nucleotides are TGTGCCAGCAGCACGCGGAACAGGGGGCACTCCTACAATGAGCAGTTCTTC. Encoded protein: CASSTRNRGHSYNEQFF.

A single count supports this clone. The genes are TRBV6-5 and TRBJ1-1; D might be TRBD1 (5 bases). The germline gives CDR1 MNHEY, CDR2 SVGAGI. The CDR3 loop spans 14 amino acids. V gave up 5 bases and J gave up 1 base, with 11 bases separating them. CDR3 nucleotide sequence: TGTGCCAGCAGTCACAGGACCAAGAACACTGAAGCTTTCTTT. This encodes CASSHRTKNTEAFF.

In this sample, this clone turned up once. The CDR3: CASSQTTGGTEAFF. CDR3 nucleotides: TGTGCCAGCTCACAAACTACAGGGGGCACTGAAGCTTTCTTT. The V gene is TRBV18, the J gene TRBJ1-1; TRBD1 matches 8 bases. Germline assignment: CDR1 KGHSH and CDR2 LQKENI. V lost 4 bases, J lost 4 bases, and 5 bases stayed unmatched. The CDR3 has 14 residues.

This rearrangement joins TRBV6-2 or TRBV6-3 to TRBJ2-7, with 11 nucleotides matching TRBD2. V shed 3 bases, J shed 4 bases, and the junction held 14 bases outside the gene matches. Germline V lookup: CDR1 MNHEY, CDR2 SVGEGT. The CDR3 is made up of 18 amino acids. The CDR3 reads CASSYIVASGRRGYEQYF. CDR3 nucleotides: TGTGCCAGCAGTTATATTGTGGCTAGCGGGAGGAGAGGTTACGAGCAGTACTTC.

The chain is built from TRBV27 and TRBJ1-2, with TRBD1 matching 8 bases. Unmatched junction bases numbered 3, after V lost 2 bases and J lost 7 bases. Germline V lookup: CDR1 MNHEY, CDR2 SMNVEV (reference sequence). This CDR3 is built from 13 residues. The CDR3 DNA reads TGTGCCAGCAGTTTACAGGGGGCAGGTGGCTACACCTTC. Its protein product is CASSLQGAGGYTF.

J is TRBJ2-1 and V is TRBV5-1; 7 nucleotides match TRBD2. Germline values: CDR1 SGHRS, CDR2 YFSETQ. The V gene end was trimmed by 5 bases and the J gene end by 7 bases; junction bases not matched to a gene: 12. The length of the CDR3 is 15 residues. CDR3 nucleotide sequence: TGCGCCAGCAGGCTGGTGGGAGGGTCATATAATGAGCAGTTCTTC. Protein sequence: CASRLVGGSYNEQFF.

The V and J genes are TRBV19 and TRBJ2-1; 9 nucleotides match TRBD2. Trimming removed 2 bases from V and 6 bases from J; junction bases left unmatched: 17. In germline, CDR1 is LNHDA, CDR2 SQIVND (reference sequence). The CDR3 totals 19 residues. CDR3 protein: CASSILAPGLASPPNEQFF. The CDR3 DNA sequence: TGTGCCAGTAGTATATTGGCCCCGGGACTAGCCTCCCCGCCCAATGAGCAGTTCTTC.

V usage is TRBV19 and J usage is TRBJ1-1; D not resolved. The germline gives CDR1 LNHDA, CDR2 SQIVND (reference sequence). The CDR3 is made up of 14 amino acids. V lost 5 bases to trimming and J lost 3 bases, with 13 bases between them. This chain's CDR3 is CASSFEWAHTEAFF. Written as DNA, the CDR3 is TGTGCCAGTAGTTTCGAGTGGGCGCACACTGAAGCTTTCTTT.

The chain uses TRBV5-1 and TRBJ2-5, with TRBD2 matching 7 bases. CDR1 and CDR2 from the germline V gene are SGHRS and YFSETQ. This CDR3 region has 16 residues. With 0 bases clipped from V and 1 base from J, the junction kept 6 bases outside the gene matches. The DNA for the CDR3 is TGCGCCAGCAGCTTGGATCTCGCGGGAGCCCAAGAGACCCAGTACTTC. Translation: CASSLDLAGAQETQYF.

The chain is built from TRBV10-1 and TRBJ2-2; 12 nucleotides align to TRBD2. Germline V CDR1 and CDR2: WNHNN, SYGVQD (reference sequence). This CDR3 is built from 18 residues. The trim removed 5 bases at V and 1 base at J, leaving 8 bases unmatched. This CDR3 reads CASSRLAGDTGNTGELFF. The CDR3 DNA reads TGCGCCAGCAGTCGACTAGCGGGAGATACCGGGAACACCGGGGAGCTGTTTTTT.

This clone was counted at least ten times. The genes are TRBV18 and TRBJ1-6; the D is unclear. CDR1 is KGHSH, CDR2 LQKENI, per germline. The ends were cut back, 2 bases at V and 5 bases at J, with 10 bases in the middle. The CDR3 has 15 residues. The CDR3 reads CASSPSQVDNSPLHF. Here the CDR3 DNA reads TGTGCCAGCTCACCAAGTCAGGTGGATAATTCACCCCTCCACTTT.

The chain's CDR3 is CASSFLSQGTGELFF. As DNA, the CDR3 is TGTGCCAGCAGCTTTCTATCACAGGGAACCGGGGAGCTGTTTTTT. This rearrangement joins TRBV6-5 to TRBJ2-2; D is perhaps TRBD1 (6 bases). The V and J ends lost 6 bases and 5 bases respectively, with 16 bases between them. The CDR3 sequence is 15 residues long. CDR1 and CDR2 (germline): MNHEY, SVGAGI.

The V and J genes are TRBV9 and TRBJ1-2; no definite D call. Trimming took 0 bases from V and 2 from J, leaving 20 bases between them. Germline CDR1 reads SGDLS; CDR2 reads YYNGEE. The CDR3 consists of 18 residues. The CDR3 loop reads CASSVVKGASELNYGYTF. In DNA, the CDR3 is TGTGCCAGCAGCGTAGTTAAAGGAGCATCCGAACTCAACTATGGCTACACCTTC.